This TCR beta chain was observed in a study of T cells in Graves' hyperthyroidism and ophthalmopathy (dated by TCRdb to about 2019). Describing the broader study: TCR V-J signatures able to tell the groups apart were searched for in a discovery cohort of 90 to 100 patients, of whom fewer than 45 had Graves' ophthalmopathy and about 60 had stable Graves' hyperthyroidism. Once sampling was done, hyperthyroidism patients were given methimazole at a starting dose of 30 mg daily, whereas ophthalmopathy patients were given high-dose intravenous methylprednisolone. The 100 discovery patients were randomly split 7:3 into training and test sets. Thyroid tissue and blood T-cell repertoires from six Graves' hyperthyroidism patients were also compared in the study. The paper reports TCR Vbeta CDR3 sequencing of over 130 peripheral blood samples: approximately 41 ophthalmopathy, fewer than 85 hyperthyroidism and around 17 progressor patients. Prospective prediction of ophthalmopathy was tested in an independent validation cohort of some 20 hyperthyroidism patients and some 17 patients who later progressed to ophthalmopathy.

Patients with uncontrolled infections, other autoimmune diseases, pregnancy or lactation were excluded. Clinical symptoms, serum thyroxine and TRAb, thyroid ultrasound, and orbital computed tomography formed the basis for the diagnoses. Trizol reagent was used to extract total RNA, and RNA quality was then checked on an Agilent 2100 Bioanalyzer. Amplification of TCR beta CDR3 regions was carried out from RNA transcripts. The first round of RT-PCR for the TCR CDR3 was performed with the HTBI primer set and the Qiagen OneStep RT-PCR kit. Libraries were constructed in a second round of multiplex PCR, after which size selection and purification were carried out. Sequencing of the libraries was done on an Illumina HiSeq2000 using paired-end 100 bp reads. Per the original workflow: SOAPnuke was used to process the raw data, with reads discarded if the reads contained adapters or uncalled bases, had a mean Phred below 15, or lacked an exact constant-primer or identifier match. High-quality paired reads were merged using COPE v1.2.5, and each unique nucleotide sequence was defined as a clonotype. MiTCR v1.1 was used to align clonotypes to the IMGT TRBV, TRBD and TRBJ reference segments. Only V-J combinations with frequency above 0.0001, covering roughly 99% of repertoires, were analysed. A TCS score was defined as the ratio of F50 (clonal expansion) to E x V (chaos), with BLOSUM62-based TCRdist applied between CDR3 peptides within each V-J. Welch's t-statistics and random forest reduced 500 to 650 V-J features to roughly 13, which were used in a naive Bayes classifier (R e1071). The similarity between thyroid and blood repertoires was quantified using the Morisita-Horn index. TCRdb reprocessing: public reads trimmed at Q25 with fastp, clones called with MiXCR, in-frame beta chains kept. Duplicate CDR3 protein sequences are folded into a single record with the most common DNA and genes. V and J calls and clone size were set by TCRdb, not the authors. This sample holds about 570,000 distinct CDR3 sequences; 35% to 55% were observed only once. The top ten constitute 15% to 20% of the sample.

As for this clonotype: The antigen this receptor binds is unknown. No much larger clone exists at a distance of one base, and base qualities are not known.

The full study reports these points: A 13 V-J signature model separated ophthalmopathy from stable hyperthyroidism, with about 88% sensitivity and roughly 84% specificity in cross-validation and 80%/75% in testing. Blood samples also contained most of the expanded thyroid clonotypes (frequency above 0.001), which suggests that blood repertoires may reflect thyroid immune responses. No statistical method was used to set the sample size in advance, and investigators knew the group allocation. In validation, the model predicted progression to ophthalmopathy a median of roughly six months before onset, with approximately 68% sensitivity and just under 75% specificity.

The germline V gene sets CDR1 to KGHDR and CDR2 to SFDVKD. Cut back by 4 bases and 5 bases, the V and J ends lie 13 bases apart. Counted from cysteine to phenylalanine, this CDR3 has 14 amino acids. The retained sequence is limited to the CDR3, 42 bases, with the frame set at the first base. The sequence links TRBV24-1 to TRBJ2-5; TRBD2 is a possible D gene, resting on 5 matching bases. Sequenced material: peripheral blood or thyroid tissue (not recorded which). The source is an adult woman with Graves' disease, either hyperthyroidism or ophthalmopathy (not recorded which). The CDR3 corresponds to CATSDPQLGETQYF. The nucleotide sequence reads TGTGCCACCAGTGACCCCCAACTAGGGGAGACCCAGTACTTC.